This note documents a single T cell receptor (beta chain) sequence. Its antigen is still unknown. The germline V gene has CDR1 MGHDK and CDR2 SYGVNS. V lost 6 bases to trimming and J lost 6 bases, with 16 bases between them. The CDR3 loop spans 14 amino acids. This entry belongs to a study of shared clonotypes between healthy human individuals. Clones were read by immunoSEQ multiplex PCR, and TCRdb kept only the in-frame ones, dropping some. The table records 900,000 to 1,200,000 clones, 78% of them present only once. Study findings and constraints: It was only blood that was sampled, and tissue repertoires likely differ. Memory subsets generally showed lower estimated richness than naive subsets.

J is TRBJ2-3 and V is TRBV25-1; TRBD1 might be the D (6 bases). This sequence originates from a man aged 18 to 30 in good health. Some clones in this sample may be carry-over from other donors' samples. The sample consisted of memory CD4+ T cells from PBMCs. As for subset: CD45RA-negative fraction. CDR3 protein: CASRSGGSADTQYF. In DNA, the CDR3 is TGTGCCAGCAGGAGTGGGGGCTCCGCGGATACGCAGTATTTT.